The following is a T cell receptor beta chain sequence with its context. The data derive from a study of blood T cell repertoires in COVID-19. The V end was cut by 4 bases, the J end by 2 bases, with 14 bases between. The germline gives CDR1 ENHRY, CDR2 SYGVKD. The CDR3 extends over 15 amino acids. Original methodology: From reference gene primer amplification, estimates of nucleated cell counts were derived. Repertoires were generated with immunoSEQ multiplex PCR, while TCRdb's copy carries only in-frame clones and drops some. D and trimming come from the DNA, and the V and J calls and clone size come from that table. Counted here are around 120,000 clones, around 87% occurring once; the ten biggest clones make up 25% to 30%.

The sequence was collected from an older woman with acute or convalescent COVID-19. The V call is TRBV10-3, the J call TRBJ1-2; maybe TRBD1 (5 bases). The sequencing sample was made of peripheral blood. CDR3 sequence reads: CAISGGDGGNYGYTF. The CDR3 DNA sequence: TGTGCCATCAGTGGGGGGGACGGCGGAAACTATGGCTACACCTTC.